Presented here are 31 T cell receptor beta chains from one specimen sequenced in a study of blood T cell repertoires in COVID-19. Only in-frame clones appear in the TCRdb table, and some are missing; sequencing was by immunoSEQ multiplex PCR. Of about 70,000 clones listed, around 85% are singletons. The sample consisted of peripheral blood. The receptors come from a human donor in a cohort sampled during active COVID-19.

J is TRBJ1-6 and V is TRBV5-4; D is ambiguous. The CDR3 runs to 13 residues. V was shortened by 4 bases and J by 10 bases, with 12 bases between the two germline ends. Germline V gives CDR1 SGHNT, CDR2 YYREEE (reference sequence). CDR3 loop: CASSPPGNSPLHF. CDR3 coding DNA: TGTGCCAGCAGCCCACCCGGTAACTCACCCCTCCACTTT.

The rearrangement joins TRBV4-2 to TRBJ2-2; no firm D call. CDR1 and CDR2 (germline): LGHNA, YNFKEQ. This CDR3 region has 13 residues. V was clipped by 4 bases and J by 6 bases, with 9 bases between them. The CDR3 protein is CASSPQTSGELFF. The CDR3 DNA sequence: TGTGCCAGCAGCCCACAGACGTCCGGGGAGCTGTTTTTT.

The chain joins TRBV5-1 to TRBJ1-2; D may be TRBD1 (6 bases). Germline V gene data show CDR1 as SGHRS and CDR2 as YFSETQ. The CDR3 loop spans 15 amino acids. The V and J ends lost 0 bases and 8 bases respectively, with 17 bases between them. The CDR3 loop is CASSLGARRTVGYTF. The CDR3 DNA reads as TGCGCCAGCAGCTTGGGAGCCCGACGGACAGTCGGCTACACCTTC.

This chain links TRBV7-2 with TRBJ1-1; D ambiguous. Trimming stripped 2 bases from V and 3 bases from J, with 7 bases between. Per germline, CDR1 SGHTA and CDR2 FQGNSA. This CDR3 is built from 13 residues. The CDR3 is CASSLFADTEAFF. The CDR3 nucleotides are TGTGCCAGCAGCTTATTCGCGGACACTGAAGCTTTCTTT.

The CDR3: CASGERGGPDTQYF. CDR3 DNA sequence: TGTGCCAGCGGGGAGCGGGGGGGCCCCGATACGCAGTATTTT. This chain links TRBV9 with TRBJ2-3, with 10 bases aligning to TRBD2. The CDR3 consists of 14 residues. The germline gives CDR1 SGDLS, CDR2 YYNGEE. J lost 6 bases, V lost 7 bases, and 8 bases had no gene match.

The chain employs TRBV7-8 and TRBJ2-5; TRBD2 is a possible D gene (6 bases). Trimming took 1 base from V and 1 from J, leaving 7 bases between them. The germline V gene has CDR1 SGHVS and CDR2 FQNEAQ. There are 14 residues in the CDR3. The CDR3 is CASSLGGAQETQYF. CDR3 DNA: TGTGCCAGCAGCTTAGGCGGGGCCCAAGAGACCCAGTACTTC.

The CDR3 protein is CATRNPPTGNTEAFF. The CDR3 nucleotides read TGTGCCACCAGAAACCCTCCGACAGGGAACACTGAAGCTTTCTTT. The chain is built from TRBV24-1 and TRBJ1-1; maybe TRBD1 (6 bases). Germline CDR1 reads KGHDR; CDR2 reads SFDVKD. V lost 7 bases, J lost 1 base, and 15 bases lay in between. The CDR3 is 15 residues long.

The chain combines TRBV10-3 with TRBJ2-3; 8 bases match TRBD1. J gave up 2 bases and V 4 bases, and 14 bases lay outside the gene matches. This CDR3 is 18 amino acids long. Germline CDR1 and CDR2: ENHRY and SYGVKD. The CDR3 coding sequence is TGTGCCATCAGTGCCCCTACTCGACAGGGGCAATCCACAGATACGCAGTATTTT. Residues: CAISAPTRQGQSTDTQYF.

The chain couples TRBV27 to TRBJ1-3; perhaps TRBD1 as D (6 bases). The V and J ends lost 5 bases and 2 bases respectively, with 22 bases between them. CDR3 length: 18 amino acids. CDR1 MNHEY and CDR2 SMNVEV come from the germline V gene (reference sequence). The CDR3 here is CASSLNDRPTGTGNTIYF. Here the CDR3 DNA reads TGTGCCAGCAGTCTCAACGACCGTCCTACAGGGACTGGAAACACCATATATTTT.

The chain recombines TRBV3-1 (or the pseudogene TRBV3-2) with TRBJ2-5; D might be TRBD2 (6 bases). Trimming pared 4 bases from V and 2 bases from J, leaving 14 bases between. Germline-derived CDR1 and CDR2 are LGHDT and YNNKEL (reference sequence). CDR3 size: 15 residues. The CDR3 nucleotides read TGTGCCAGCAGCCCTCTACTAGCTGGGCAAGAGACCCAGTACTTC. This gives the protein CASSPLLAGQETQYF.

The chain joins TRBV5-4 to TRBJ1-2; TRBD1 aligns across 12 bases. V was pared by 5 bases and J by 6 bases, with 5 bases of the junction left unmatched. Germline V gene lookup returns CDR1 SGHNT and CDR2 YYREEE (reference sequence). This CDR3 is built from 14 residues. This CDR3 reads CASSGTGGRDGYTF. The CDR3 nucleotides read TGTGCCAGCAGTGGGACAGGGGGCAGGGATGGCTACACCTTC.

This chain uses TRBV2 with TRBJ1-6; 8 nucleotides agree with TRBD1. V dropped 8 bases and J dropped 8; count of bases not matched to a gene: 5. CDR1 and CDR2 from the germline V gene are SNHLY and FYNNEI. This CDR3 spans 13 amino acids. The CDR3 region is CASVEDRDSPLHF. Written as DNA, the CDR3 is TGTGCCAGCGTTGAGGACAGGGATTCACCCCTCCACTTT.

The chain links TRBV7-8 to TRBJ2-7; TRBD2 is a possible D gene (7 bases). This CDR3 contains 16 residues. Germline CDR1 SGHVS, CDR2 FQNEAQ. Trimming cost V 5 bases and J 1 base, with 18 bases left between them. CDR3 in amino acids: CASSAPWGGASYEQYF. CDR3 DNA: TGTGCCAGCAGCGCACCTTGGGGGGGCGCTTCCTACGAGCAGTACTTC. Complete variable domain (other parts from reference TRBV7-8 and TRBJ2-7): GAGVSQSPRYKVAKRGQDVALRCDPISGHVSLFWYQQALGQGPEFLTYFQNEAQLDKSGLPSDRFFAERPEGSVSTLKIQRTQQEDSAVYLCASSAPWGGASYEQYFGPGTRLTVT.

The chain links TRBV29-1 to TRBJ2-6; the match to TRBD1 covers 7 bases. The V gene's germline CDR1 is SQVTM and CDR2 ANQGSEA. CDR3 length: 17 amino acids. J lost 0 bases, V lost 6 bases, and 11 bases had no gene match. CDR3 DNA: TGCAGCGTAGGGGTCGGACAGGCTGCCTCTGGGGCCAACGTCCTGACTTTC. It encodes CSVGVGQAASGANVLTF.

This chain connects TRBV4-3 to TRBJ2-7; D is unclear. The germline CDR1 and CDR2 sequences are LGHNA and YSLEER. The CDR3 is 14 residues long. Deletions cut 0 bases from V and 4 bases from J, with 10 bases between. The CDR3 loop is CASSQENSFYEQYF. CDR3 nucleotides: TGCGCCAGCAGCCAAGAAAACAGTTTTTACGAGCAGTACTTC.

The CDR3 region is CASNFAGNQPQHF. In DNA, the CDR3 is TGTGCCAGCAATTTTGCAGGGAACCAGCCCCAGCATTTT. The chain recombines TRBV12-3 or TRBV12-4 with TRBJ1-5; a possible D gene is TRBD1 (5 bases). There are 13 residues in the CDR3. Trimming left V 7 bases short and J 7 bases short, with 14 bases between.

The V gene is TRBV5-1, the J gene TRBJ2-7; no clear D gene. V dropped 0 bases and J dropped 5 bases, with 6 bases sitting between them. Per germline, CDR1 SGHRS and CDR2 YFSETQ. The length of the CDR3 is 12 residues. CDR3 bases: TGCGCCAGCAGCTTGGCCGTAGACGAGCAGTACTTC. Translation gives CASSLAVDEQYF.

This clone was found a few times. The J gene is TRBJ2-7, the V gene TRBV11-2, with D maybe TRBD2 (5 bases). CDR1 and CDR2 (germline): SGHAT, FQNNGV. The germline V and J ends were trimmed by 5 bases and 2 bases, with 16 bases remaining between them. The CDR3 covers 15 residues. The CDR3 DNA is TGTGCCAGCAGCATCAAGCCGGACTCAGCCTACGAGCAGTACTTC. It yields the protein CASSIKPDSAYEQYF.

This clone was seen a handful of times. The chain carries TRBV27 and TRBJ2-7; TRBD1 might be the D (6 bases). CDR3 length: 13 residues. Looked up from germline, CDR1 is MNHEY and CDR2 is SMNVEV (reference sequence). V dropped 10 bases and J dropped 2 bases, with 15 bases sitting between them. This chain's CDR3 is CAIAGTWAYEQYF. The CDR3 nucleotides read TGTGCCATTGCCGGGACATGGGCCTACGAGCAGTACTTC.

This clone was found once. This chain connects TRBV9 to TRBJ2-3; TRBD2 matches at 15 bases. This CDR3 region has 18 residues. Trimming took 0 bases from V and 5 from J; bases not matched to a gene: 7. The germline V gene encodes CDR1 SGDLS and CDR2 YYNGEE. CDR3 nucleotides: TGTGCCAGCAGCGTAGGGACTAGCGGGGGGGCTGGATTAGATACGCAGTATTTT. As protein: CASSVGTSGGAGLDTQYF.

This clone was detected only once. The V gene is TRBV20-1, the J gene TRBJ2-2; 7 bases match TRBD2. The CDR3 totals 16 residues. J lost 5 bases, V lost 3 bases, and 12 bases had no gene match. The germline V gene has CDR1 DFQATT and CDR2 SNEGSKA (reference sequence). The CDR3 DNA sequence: TGCAGTGCTAGTGGCGGGGAGGGGTGGGTGACCGGGGAGCTGTTTTTT. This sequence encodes CSASGGEGWVTGELFF.

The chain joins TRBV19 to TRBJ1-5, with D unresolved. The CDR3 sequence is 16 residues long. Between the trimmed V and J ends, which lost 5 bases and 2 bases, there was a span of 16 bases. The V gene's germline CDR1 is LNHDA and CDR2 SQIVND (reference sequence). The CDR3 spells CASSSEPAIRNQPQHF. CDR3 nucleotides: TGTGCCAGTAGTTCCGAACCCGCGATACGCAATCAGCCCCAGCATTTT.

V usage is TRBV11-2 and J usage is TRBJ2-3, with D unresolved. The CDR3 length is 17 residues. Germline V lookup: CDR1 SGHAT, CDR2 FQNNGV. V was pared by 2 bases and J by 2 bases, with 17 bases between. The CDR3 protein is CASSLFSWRSSTDTQYF. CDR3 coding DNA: TGTGCCAGCAGCTTATTTTCGTGGCGGTCGTCCACAGATACGCAGTATTTT.

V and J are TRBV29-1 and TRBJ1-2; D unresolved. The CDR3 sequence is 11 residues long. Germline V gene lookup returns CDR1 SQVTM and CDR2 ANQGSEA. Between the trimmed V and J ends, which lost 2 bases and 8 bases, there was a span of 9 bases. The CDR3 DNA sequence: TGCAGCGTTGAATGGAGCCAGGGCTACACCTTC. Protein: CSVEWSQGYTF.

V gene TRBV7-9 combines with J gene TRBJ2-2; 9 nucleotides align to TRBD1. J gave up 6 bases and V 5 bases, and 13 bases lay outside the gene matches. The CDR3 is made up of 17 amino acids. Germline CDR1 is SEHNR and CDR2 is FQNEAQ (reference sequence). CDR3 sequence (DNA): TGTGCCAGCAGCCTAGACCCGGTGGGACAGGGTGCCGGGGAGCTGTTTTTT. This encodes CASSLDPVGQGAGELFF.

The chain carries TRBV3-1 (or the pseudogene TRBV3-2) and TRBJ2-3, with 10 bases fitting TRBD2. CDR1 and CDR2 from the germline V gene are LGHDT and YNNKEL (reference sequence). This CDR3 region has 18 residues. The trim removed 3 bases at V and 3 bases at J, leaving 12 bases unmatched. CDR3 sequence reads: CASSHESGGAYLTDTQYF. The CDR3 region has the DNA TGTGCCAGCAGCCATGAAAGCGGGGGGGCATACTTAACAGATACGCAGTATTTT.

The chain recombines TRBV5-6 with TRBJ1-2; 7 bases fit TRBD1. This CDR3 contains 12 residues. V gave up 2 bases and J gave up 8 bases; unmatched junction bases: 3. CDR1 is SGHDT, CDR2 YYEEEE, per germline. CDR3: CASSFTGVGYTF. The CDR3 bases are TGTGCCAGCAGCTTTACAGGGGTGGGCTACACCTTC.

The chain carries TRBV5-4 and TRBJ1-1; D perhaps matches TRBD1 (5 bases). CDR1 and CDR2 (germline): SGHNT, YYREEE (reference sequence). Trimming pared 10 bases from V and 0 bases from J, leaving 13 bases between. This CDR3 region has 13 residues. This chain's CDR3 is CALSGGLNTEAFF. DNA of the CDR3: TGTGCCCTGAGCGGGGGGTTGAACACTGAAGCTTTCTTT.

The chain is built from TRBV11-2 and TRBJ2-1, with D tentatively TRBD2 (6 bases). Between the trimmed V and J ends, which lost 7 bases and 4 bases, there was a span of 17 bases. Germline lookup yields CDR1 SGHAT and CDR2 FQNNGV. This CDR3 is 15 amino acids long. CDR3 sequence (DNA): TGTGCCAGCAAAATAGACGCGGGGATTTACAATGAGCAGTTCTTC. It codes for CASKIDAGIYNEQFF.

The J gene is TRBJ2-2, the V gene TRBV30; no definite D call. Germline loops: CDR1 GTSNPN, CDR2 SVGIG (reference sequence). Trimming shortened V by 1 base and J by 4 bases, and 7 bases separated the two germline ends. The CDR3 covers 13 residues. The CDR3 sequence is CAWSATRTGELFF. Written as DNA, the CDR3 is TGTGCCTGGAGTGCTACCCGCACCGGGGAGCTGTTTTTT.

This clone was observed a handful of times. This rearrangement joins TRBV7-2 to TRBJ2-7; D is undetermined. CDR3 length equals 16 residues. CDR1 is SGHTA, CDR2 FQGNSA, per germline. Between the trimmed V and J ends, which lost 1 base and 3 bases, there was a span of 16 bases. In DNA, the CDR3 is TGTGCCAGCAGCTTAGGCTCGGGTGGAGCAATCTACGAGCAGTACTTC. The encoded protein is CASSLGSGGAIYEQYF.